Below, 14 T cell receptor beta chains from the same sample are listed, as sequenced in a study of blood T cell repertoires in COVID-19. Profiling relied on immunoSEQ multiplex PCR, and the TCRdb table lists in-frame clones only, not all of them. The sample contains about 60,000 clones, 91% of which appear only once. Sequenced input: peripheral blood. The receptors originated from a human donor in a cohort sampled during active COVID-19.

The V gene is TRBV4-3, the J gene TRBJ2-2, with TRBD2 as a possible D gene (7 bases). The germline CDR1 and CDR2 sequences are LGHNA and YSLEER. This CDR3 is 16 amino acids long. V was shortened by 7 bases and J by 0 bases, with 15 bases between the two germline ends. The CDR3 sequence: CASNPRGATNTGELFF. For the CDR3, the DNA is TGCGCCAGCAACCCCCGGGGGGCGACGAACACCGGGGAGCTGTTTTTT.

The chain joins TRBV28 to TRBJ2-7; D perhaps matches TRBD1 (7 bases). V gave up 6 bases and J gave up 0 bases, with 21 bases separating them. The CDR3 is 17 residues long. Germline-derived CDR1 and CDR2 are MDHEN and SYDVKM. Here the CDR3 reads CASSSPGGSDHSYEQYF. DNA of the CDR3: TGTGCCAGCAGCTCCCCAGGGGGGTCCGATCACTCCTACGAGCAGTACTTC.

The chain is built from TRBV5-4 and TRBJ2-1, with 9 bases identical to TRBD2. The V gene's germline CDR1 is SGHNT and CDR2 YYREEE (reference sequence). After removal of 0 bases from V and 4 bases from J, the junction contained 5 bases not matched to a gene. This CDR3 is 16 amino acids long. CDR3 residues: CASSLDGSGGYNEQFF. As DNA, the CDR3 is TGTGCCAGCAGCTTGGATGGTAGCGGGGGTTACAATGAGCAGTTCTTC. The full variable domain, completed using reference TRBV5-4 and TRBJ2-1, is ETGVTQSPTHLIKTRGQQVTLRCSSQSGHNTVSWYQQALGQGPQFIFQYYREEENGRGNFPPRFSGLQFPNYSSELNVNALELDDSALYLCASSLDGSGGYNEQFFGPGTRLTVL.

This chain joins TRBV2 and TRBJ1-4; 8 nucleotides match TRBD1. The CDR3 spans 15 residues. Germline CDR1 reads SNHLY; CDR2 reads FYNNEI. The V and J ends lost 5 bases and 4 bases, in that order; junction bases with no gene match: 6. CDR3: CASSPTGDNNEKLFF. The CDR3 coding sequence is TGTGCCAGCAGTCCGACAGGGGACAATAATGAAAAACTGTTTTTT.

This clone was found once. The chain is built from TRBV3-1 (or the pseudogene TRBV3-2) and TRBJ2-5, with 11 bases lining up with TRBD2. Losses at the gene ends were 1 base for V and 8 bases for J; bases not matched to a gene: 9. The CDR3 covers 16 residues. The germline CDR1 and CDR2 sequences are LGHDT and YNNKEL (reference sequence). DNA for the CDR3: TGTGCCAGCAGCCAAGGGAGCGCTAGCGGGGGGTCAACCCAGTACTTC. Protein product: CASSQGSASGGSTQYF.

This clone was seen a single time. The chain is built from TRBV14 and TRBJ2-5; 7 bases agree with TRBD1. Germline CDR1 SGHDN, CDR2 FVKESK. The CDR3 has 15 amino acids. V shed 2 bases and J 1 base; nucleotides not matched to a gene: 4. The CDR3 DNA reads as TGTGCCAGCAGCCAATCGACAGGGACCCAAGAGACCCAGTACTTC. Residues: CASSQSTGTQETQYF.

V and J are TRBV18 and TRBJ2-7, with 7 bases identical to TRBD1. This CDR3 comprises 12 residues. Germline trimming cut 5 bases from V and 5 bases from J; bases unmatched to any gene: 3. The germline V gene encodes CDR1 KGHSH and CDR2 LQKENI. The DNA for the CDR3 is TGTGCCAGCTCATCCACAGGGGACGAGCAGTACTTC. This codes for CASSSTGDEQYF.

This chain joins TRBV7-2 and TRBJ1-5; 7 positions match TRBD1. The germline V gene encodes CDR1 SGHTA and CDR2 FQGNSA. The ends lost 5 bases at V and 7 bases at J; junction bases unmatched: 8. The CDR3 spans 14 residues. CDR3 residues: CASSATGDWQPQHF. In DNA form, the CDR3 reads TGTGCCAGCAGCGCAACAGGGGATTGGCAGCCCCAGCATTTT.

This rearrangement joins TRBV3-1 (or the pseudogene TRBV3-2) to TRBJ1-5; no clear D gene. Germline V gene lookup returns CDR1 LGHDT and CDR2 YNNKEL (reference sequence). The CDR3 consists of 13 residues. V was pared by 0 bases and J by 4 bases, with 4 bases between. CDR3 coding DNA: TGTGCCAGCAGCCAAGACAGGAATCAGCCCCAGCATTTT. Residues: CASSQDRNQPQHF.

The V call is TRBV7-8, the J call TRBJ2-1, with 12 bases lining up with TRBD2. CDR1 is SGHVS, CDR2 FQNEAQ, per germline. The J segment lost 4 bases and the V segment lost 5 bases, leaving 3 bases of the junction unmatched. CDR3 size: 15 residues. In DNA form, the CDR3 reads TGTGCCAGCAGCCGACTAGCGGGGGAGTACAATGAGCAGTTCTTC. Translating gives CASSRLAGEYNEQFF.

V gene TRBV28 combines with J gene TRBJ2-7; 7 nucleotides agree with TRBD1. The germline gives CDR1 MDHEN, CDR2 SYDVKM. The CDR3 extends over 15 amino acids. Trimming at V came to 4 bases and at J to 4 bases, leaving 10 bases not matched to a gene. The CDR3 coding sequence is TGTGCCAGCAGTTCATCCGGGACAGAGGGTTACGAGCAGTACTTC. Translation: CASSSSGTEGYEQYF.

The chain links TRBV28 to TRBJ1-3; 8 bases are shared with TRBD1. CDR1 MDHEN and CDR2 SYDVKM come from the germline V gene. V lost 6 bases to trimming and J lost 1 base; unmatched junction nucleotides: 8. The CDR3 spans 16 residues. CDR3 nucleotides: TGTGCCAGCAGACCGAGGGACAGGTTTTCTGGAAACACCATATATTTT. Protein product: CASRPRDRFSGNTIYF.

The gene calls are TRBV5-1 and TRBJ2-1; 15 bases line up with TRBD2. Trimming at V came to 3 bases and at J to 4 bases, leaving 2 bases not matched to a gene. CDR1 and CDR2 (germline): SGHRS, YFSETQ. The CDR3 extends over 16 amino acids. The CDR3 coding sequence is TGCGCCAGCAGCTGGACTAGCGGGGGGGCGTACAATGAGCAGTTCTTC. It specifies CASSWTSGGAYNEQFF.

The chain has TRBV7-3 and TRBJ2-2; 9 bases map to TRBD2. V was pared by 1 base and J by 0 bases, with 3 bases of the junction left unmatched. The CDR3 spans 17 residues. CDR1 SGHTA and CDR2 FQGTGA come from the germline V gene. DNA for the CDR3: TGTGCCAGCAGCTTAAGAGCGGGGGGCGCGAACACCGGGGAGCTGTTTTTT. Translating gives CASSLRAGGANTGELFF.